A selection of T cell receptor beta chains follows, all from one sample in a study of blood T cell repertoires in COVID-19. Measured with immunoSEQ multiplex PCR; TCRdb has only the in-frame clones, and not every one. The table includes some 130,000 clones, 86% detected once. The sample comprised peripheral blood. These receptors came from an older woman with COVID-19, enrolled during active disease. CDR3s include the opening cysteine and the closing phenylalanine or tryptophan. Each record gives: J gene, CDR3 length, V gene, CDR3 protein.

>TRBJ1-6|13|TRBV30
CAWRDSPNSPLHF
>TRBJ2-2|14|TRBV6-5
CASSLTGGFGELFF
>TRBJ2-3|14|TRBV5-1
CASSLEGGQDTQYF
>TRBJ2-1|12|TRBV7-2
CASSFTVSEQFF
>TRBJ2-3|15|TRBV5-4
CASSFVGQGAGAQYF
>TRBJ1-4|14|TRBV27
CASSLGQLNEKLFF
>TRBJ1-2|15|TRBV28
CASKLPQGSNYGYTF
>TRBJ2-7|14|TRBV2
CASSSGTGVGEQYF
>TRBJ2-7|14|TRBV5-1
CASSLVGQGYEQYF
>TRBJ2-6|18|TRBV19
CASRGRTSGGVGANVLTF
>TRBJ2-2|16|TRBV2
CASSVRAGGNTGELFF
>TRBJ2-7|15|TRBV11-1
CASSSEVGGPYEQYF
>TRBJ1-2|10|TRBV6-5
CAIAYYGYTF
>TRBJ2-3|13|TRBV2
CASYRASTDTQYF
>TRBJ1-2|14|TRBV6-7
CASLDRGANYGYTF
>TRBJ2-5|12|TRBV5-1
CASSLEGETQYF
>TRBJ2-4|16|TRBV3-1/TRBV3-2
CASSQEIAGYKNIQYF
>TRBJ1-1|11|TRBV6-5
CASSYRDRAFF
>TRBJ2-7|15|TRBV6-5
CASTLSETLAYEQYF
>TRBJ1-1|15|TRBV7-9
CASSLVLQGLTEAFF
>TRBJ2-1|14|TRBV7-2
CASSLQGGTGRLFF
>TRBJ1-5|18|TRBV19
CASSILFRREVGNQPQHF
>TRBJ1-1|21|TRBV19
CASSVLPRVPGQRRPNTEAFF
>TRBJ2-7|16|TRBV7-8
CASSLAVTGGYYEQYF
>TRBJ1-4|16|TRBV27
CASKWRGGRTNEKLFF
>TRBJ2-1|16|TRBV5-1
CASSLVAGSSYNEQFF
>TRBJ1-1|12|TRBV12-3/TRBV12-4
CASSGGRAEAFF
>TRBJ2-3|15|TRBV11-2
CASSLSIPGTDTQYF
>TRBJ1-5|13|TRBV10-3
CAISNRDNQPQHF
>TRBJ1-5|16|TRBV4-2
CASRSSQGGSNQPQHF
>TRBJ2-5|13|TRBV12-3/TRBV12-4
CASSLNGQETQYF
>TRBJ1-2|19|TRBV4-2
CASSQDLGGIPGQDYGYTF
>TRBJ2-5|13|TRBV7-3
CASSLGASGTQYF
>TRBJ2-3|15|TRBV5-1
CASSLGDSRTDTQYF
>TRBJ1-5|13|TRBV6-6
CASNIDSDQPQHF
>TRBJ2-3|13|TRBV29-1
CSARQDLTDTQYF